This TCR beta chain was observed in a study of T cells expressing NK-cell markers. Each CDR3 protein gets one entry in TCRdb, which reprocessed the 5' RACE reads and gives no DNA. The table for this sample gives approximately 170,000 distinct CDR3 sequences. The length of the CDR3 is 14 residues. CDR1 is SGHVS, CDR2 FQNEAQ, per germline. The rearrangement uses TRBV7-8 and TRBJ2-3; TCRdb indicates TRBD1, and absent DNA this call remains unverified. Material: blood T cells: a sorted CD56 or NKG2C T cell subset, CD4+ or CD8+ T cells, or bulk PBMC T cells (not recorded which). This clonotype originated in a man aged 18-75 years in good health. CDR3 loop: CASSPRDQYDTQYF.